Detailed here is one T cell receptor beta chain. The antigen is undetermined. Time point meaning: newly diagnosed GD, antithyroid drugs for less than 3 months. There was RNA extracted from PBMCs, and the TCR library was made from it. It was an endocrinology department in Xi'an, China, that provided the patients. These data originate in a study of regulatory T cells in long-lasting Graves disease. Study-wide results and caveats: TCR diversity in persistent Graves' patients was below that of newly diagnosed ones.

iRepertoire HTBI primers and Arm-PCR of CDR3 regions built TCR beta libraries. TCRdb analysed the multiplex PCR reads with MiXCR anew, one entry per CDR3 protein. Among hundreds of thousands of distinct CDR3 sequences listed, less than 20% were seen once. The CDR3 loop spans 15 amino acids. The germline CDR1 and CDR2 sequences are MNHEY and SMNVEV (reference sequence). With 6 bases removed from V and 3 bases from J, the gap between germline ends came to 16 bases. Another study also made use of these data, one on T cells in Graves' hyperthyroidism and ophthalmopathy.

The chain combines TRBV27 with TRBJ2-3; possibly TRBD2 for D (6 bases). Here the sequenced sample was peripheral blood mononuclear cells (PBMCs), taken at new diagnosis, from a patient treated with antithyroid drugs. The TCR sequence derives from a woman in her 30s with Graves disease. CDR3 residues: CASSPTGLATDTQYF. In nucleotides, the CDR3 is TGTGCCAGCAGCCCGACTGGGCTAGCGACAGATACGCAGTATTTT.